The 31 T cell receptor beta chains below all came from one sample that was sequenced in a study of blood T cells in healthy people across ages. The authors ran a second PCR of about 6 to 11 cycles using a sample-barcoded 5' primer and a J-beta primer mix. TCRdb fed the 5' RACE reads into MiXCR, producing one record per CDR3 protein. This sample has under 1,000,000 distinct CDR3 sequences, with 35% to 60% found just once. Sequencing used blood. The receptors originated from a man older than 75 in good health.

This clonotype was seen a few times. The V gene is TRBV10-3, the J gene TRBJ2-1; D might be TRBD1 (6 bases). Germline V gene lookup returns CDR1 ENHRY and CDR2 SYGVKD. Trimming removed 3 bases at V and 6 bases at J, with 9 bases between. CDR3 length: 13 residues. CDR3 sequence: CAISDIGGNEQFF. The CDR3 DNA sequence: TGTGCCATCAGTGATATAGGGGGCAATGAGCAGTTCTTC.

This clonotype was counted a few times. This chain uses TRBV24-1 with TRBJ2-7; no reliable D call. V gave up 5 bases and J gave up 6 bases, with 13 bases separating them. The CDR3 is 13 amino acids. CDR1 is KGHDR and CDR2 is SFDVKD in the germline V gene. The CDR3 DNA follows: TGTGCCACCAGTGCCGCCGCTACGGGCGAGCAGTACTTC. Protein sequence: CATSAAATGEQYF.

A word on this clonotype: A much larger clone differs from this one at a single base, so this may be a read error. The J gene is TRBJ2-1, the V gene TRBV7-2; D remains ambiguous. This CDR3 region has 14 residues. Trimming removed 5 bases from V and 8 bases from J, with 16 bases in between. The germline CDR1 and CDR2 sequences are SGHTA and FQGNSA. CDR3 region: CASSPPAHIDEQFF. For the CDR3, the DNA is TGTGCCAGCAGCCCACCCGCACATATCGATGAGCAGTTCTTC.

Remarks on this clonotype: A clone one base away is much larger, so this may be a read error. The gene calls are TRBV7-2 and TRBJ2-3; the D call may be TRBD1 or TRBD2 (5 bases each). Trimming took off 6 bases at V and 0 bases at J, with 10 bases between the two ends. The CDR3 contains 14 residues. Germline loops: CDR1 SGHTA, CDR2 FQGNSA. CDR3: CTSRQGASTDTQYF. The CDR3, as DNA: TGTACCAGCAGGCAGGGAGCCAGCACAGATACGCAGTATTTT. Combining the CDR3 with reference TRBV7-2 and TRBJ2-3 gives the whole variable domain GAGVSQSPSNKVTEKGKDVELRCDPISGHTALYWYRQSLGQGLEFLIYFQGNSAPDKSGLPSDRFSAERTGGSVSTLTIQRTQQEDSAVYLCTSRQGASTDTQYFGPGTRLTVL.

This chain connects TRBV27 to TRBJ2-1; 11 bases are shared with TRBD2. From germline, CDR1 is MNHEY and CDR2 SMNVEV (reference sequence). V dropped 7 bases and J dropped 6; count of bases not matched to a gene: 14. The CDR3 consists of 17 residues. The chain's CDR3 is CASILSAGTSGINEQFF. The CDR3 DNA sequence: TGTGCCAGCATTCTTTCCGCCGGGACTAGCGGCATCAATGAGCAGTTCTTC.

This clonotype was observed at least ten times. The chain joins TRBV6-6 to TRBJ2-7, with TRBD2 matching 10 bases. V lost 6 bases and J lost 0; bases outside the gene matches: 5. Germline CDR1 is MNHNY and CDR2 is SVGAGI (reference sequence). The CDR3 runs to 15 residues. DNA for the CDR3: TGTGCCAGCAGAATCACTAGCGGGGACTCCTACGAGCAGTACTTC. Its protein is CASRITSGDSYEQYF.

The chain links TRBV28 to TRBJ2-5; D gene ambiguous. Germline assignment: CDR1 MDHEN and CDR2 SYDVKM. The CDR3 consists of 13 residues. The ends were cut back, 3 bases at V and 5 bases at J, with 10 bases in the middle. The CDR3 sequence is CASSLIRRETQYF. In nucleotides, the CDR3 is TGTGCCAGCAGTTTGATAAGGCGGGAGACCCAGTACTTC. The full variable domain, rest sourced from reference TRBV28 and TRBJ2-5, is DVKVTQSSRYLVKRTGEKVFLECVQDMDHENMFWYRQDPGLGLRLIYFSYDVKMKEKGDIPEGYSVSREKKERFSLILESASTNQTSMYLCASSLIRRETQYFGPGTRLLVL.

DNA of the CDR3: TGTGCCAGCAGCCAGGGGCCGGATGAGCAGTACTTC. It encodes CASSQGPDEQYF. The chain recombines TRBV12-3 or TRBV12-4 with TRBJ2-7; a possible D gene is TRBD1 (6 bases). Trimming left V 6 bases short and J 7 bases short, with 13 bases between. The CDR3 spans 12 residues.

The rearrangement uses TRBV29-1 and TRBJ2-1; D gene unclear. Trimming shortened V by 4 bases and J by 0 bases, and 10 bases separated the two germline ends. CDR1 SQVTM and CDR2 ANQGSEA come from the germline V gene. The CDR3 runs 14 residues. Here the CDR3 DNA reads TGCAGCGTTGCGGTGGGAAGCTCCTACAATGAGCAGTTCTTC. Translated, it gives CSVAVGSSYNEQFF.

The chain carries TRBV6-1 and TRBJ1-1; no clear D. V gave up 6 bases and J gave up 8 bases, with 10 bases separating them. In germline, CDR1 is MNHNS, CDR2 SASEGT. The CDR3 length is 11 residues. DNA of the CDR3: TGTGCCAGCAGACGAAGCCTAGAAGCTTTCTTT. Its protein is CASRRSLEAFF.

The chain combines TRBV3-1 with TRBJ1-2; perhaps TRBD1 as D (5 bases). Germline lookup yields CDR1 LGHDT and CDR2 YNNKEL (reference sequence). Trimming left V 1 base short and J 6 bases short, with 15 bases between. The CDR3 consists of 15 residues. The CDR3 DNA is TGTGCCAGCAGCCAAGGGGGGTTTCCCTTCAATGGCTACACCTTC. Its translation is CASSQGGFPFNGYTF.

This chain uses TRBV6-2 or TRBV6-3 with TRBJ1-6; 10 nucleotides line up with TRBD1. The CDR3 is 19 amino acids. Per the germline V gene, CDR1 is MNHEY and CDR2 is SVGEGT. With 2 bases clipped from V and 6 bases from J, the junction kept 13 bases outside the gene matches. CDR3 sequence: CASSYGFAGTGDTNSPLHF. CDR3 coding DNA: TGTGCCAGCAGTTACGGGTTCGCCGGGACAGGGGATACTAATTCACCCCTCCACTTT.

The chain has TRBV2 and TRBJ1-5; D is unclear. The CDR3 is 15 amino acids. Looked up from germline, CDR1 is SNHLY and CDR2 is FYNNEI. The germline V and J ends were trimmed by 4 bases and 0 bases, with 10 bases remaining between them. CDR3 DNA sequence: TGTGCCAGCAGTGTTCAAGTCGATAGCAATCAGCCCCAGCATTTT. It specifies CASSVQVDSNQPQHF. The variable domain in full, completed from reference TRBV2 and TRBJ1-5, reads EPEVTQTPSHQVTQMGQEVILRCVPISNHLYFYWYRQILGQKVEFLVSFYNNEISEKSEIFDDQFSVERPDGSNFTLKIRSTKLEDSAMYFCASSVQVDSNQPQHFGDGTRLSIL.

As concerns this clonotype: A much larger clone differs from this one at a single base, so this may be a read error. The rearrangement links TRBV6-5 to TRBJ2-3, with 7 bases that match TRBD1. This CDR3 is built from 14 residues. Germline V gives CDR1 MNHEY, CDR2 SVGAGI. V shed 9 bases, J shed 9 bases, and the junction held 15 bases outside the gene matches. The CDR3 nucleotides are TGTGCCAGTCGACAGGGTGTCACTTTGGAAACGCAGTATTTT. Translating gives CASRQGVTLETQYF.

The chain employs TRBV24-1 and TRBJ2-3, with TRBD2 matching 11 bases. CDR3 size: 16 residues. V lost 5 bases to trimming and J lost 4 bases; unmatched junction nucleotides: 7. Germline CDR1 KGHDR, CDR2 SFDVKD. CDR3 nucleotide sequence: TGTGCCACCAGTGGGGGGACTAGCGGTTCTCCAGATACGCAGTATTTT. Its translation: CATSGGTSGSPDTQYF.

V is TRBV18 and J is TRBJ2-1, with D possibly TRBD2 on 5 matching bases. With 3 bases removed from V and 9 bases from J, the gap between germline ends came to 15 bases. This CDR3 is built from 14 residues. Germline CDR1 is KGHSH and CDR2 is LQKENI. CDR3 in amino acids: CASSPYGSGGEQFF. CDR3 bases: TGTGCCAGCTCACCGTACGGTTCCGGAGGTGAGCAGTTCTTC.

The V and J genes are TRBV13 and TRBJ2-7; D gene uncertain. This CDR3 is built from 13 residues. Germline V lookup: CDR1 PRHDT, CDR2 FYEKMQ (reference sequence). V lost 5 bases and J lost 12, with 20 bases in between. In nucleotides, the CDR3 is TGTGCCAGCAGCGTAAAAGGCCTCCCTCAGCCGTACTTC. Translated: CASSVKGLPQPYF.

This clonotype was seen only a few times. The chain carries TRBV11-2 and TRBJ2-4; the D gene could be TRBD1 or TRBD2 (5 bases each). Germline V gene lookup returns CDR1 SGHAT and CDR2 FQNNGV. The CDR3 is made up of 16 amino acids. With 5 bases removed from V and 13 bases from J, the gap between germline ends came to 27 bases. This CDR3 reads CASSPDGVRATRGQYF. CDR3 DNA sequence: TGTGCCAGCAGCCCCGACGGGGTCAGGGCTACACGCGGGCAGTACTTC.

This clonotype was picked up a small number of times. This chain connects TRBV20-1 to TRBJ2-1, with a possible D match to TRBD2 (5 bases). Germline V gives CDR1 DFQATT, CDR2 SNEGSKA (reference sequence). The CDR3 loop spans 14 amino acids. The germline V and J ends were trimmed by 3 bases and 2 bases, with 11 bases remaining between them. CDR3 region: CSASGVSPYNEQFF. For the CDR3, the DNA is TGCAGTGCTAGCGGGGTCTCCCCCTACAATGAGCAGTTCTTC.

The V gene is TRBV2, the J gene TRBJ2-1, with no clear D. V lost 3 bases to trimming and J lost 7 bases, with 16 bases between them. The CDR3 loop spans 15 amino acids. Germline CDR1 and CDR2: SNHLY and FYNNEI. CDR3 residues: CASSESEIVQNEQFF. CDR3 bases: TGTGCCAGCAGTGAGTCGGAGATCGTTCAAAATGAGCAGTTCTTC.

The chain has TRBV6-6 and TRBJ1-2, with 10 bases aligning to TRBD1. Trimming took 6 bases from V and 7 from J; bases not matched to a gene: 5. The CDR3 runs to 13 residues. In germline, CDR1 is MNHNY, CDR2 SVGAGI (reference sequence). This chain's CDR3 is CASRPTGGVGYTF. The CDR3 DNA follows: TGTGCCAGCAGACCGACAGGGGGCGTTGGCTACACCTTC.

This chain connects TRBV4-3 to TRBJ2-7, with TRBD2 identical over 7 bases. V shed 1 base and J 3 bases; nucleotides not matched to a gene: 6. The germline CDR1 and CDR2 sequences are LGHNA and YSLEER. The CDR3 has 15 residues. The CDR3 reads CASSQGRGSFYEQYF. CDR3 DNA sequence: TGCGCCAGCAGCCAAGGGCGCGGGAGTTTCTACGAGCAGTACTTC.

This sequence joins TRBV11-1 and TRBJ2-3; the match to TRBD2 covers 11 bases. CDR3 length: 23 residues. CDR1 is SGHAT, CDR2 FQDESV, per germline (reference sequence). V lost 2 bases and J lost 0; bases outside the gene matches: 22. CDR3 protein: CASSLFDGTLLAGVLVSTDTQYF. CDR3 in DNA: TGTGCCAGCAGCTTATTTGACGGGACACTACTAGCGGGAGTTTTAGTTAGCACAGATACGCAGTATTTT.

The V and J genes are TRBV28 and TRBJ1-2, with D possibly matching TRBD1 (6 bases). Germline V gives CDR1 MDHEN, CDR2 SYDVKM. Trimming took off 5 bases at V and 9 bases at J, with 25 bases between the two ends. The length of the CDR3 is 16 residues. CDR3 protein: CASSAGLGGRAYSYTF. The CDR3 nucleotides read TGTGCCAGCAGTGCCGGATTAGGGGGGCGCGCCTACAGCTACACCTTC.

The rearrangement links TRBV4-3 to TRBJ2-7, with no clear D. This CDR3 region has 16 residues. Germline-derived CDR1 and CDR2 are LGHNA and YSLEER. V lost 0 bases to trimming and J lost 3 bases, with 15 bases between them. CDR3 region: CASSQDSQLLLYEQYF. The DNA of the CDR3 is TGCGCCAGCAGCCAAGATTCCCAACTCCTACTCTACGAGCAGTACTTC.

This clonotype has just one count. A much larger clone is a single base away; this may be a read error. The chain has TRBV20-1 and TRBJ1-2; weak D call: TRBD1 (5 bases). V gave up 4 bases and J gave up 6 bases, with 21 bases separating them. This CDR3 has 15 amino acids. CDR1 and CDR2 from the germline V gene are DFQATT and SNEGSKA (reference sequence). The CDR3 sequence is CSANPPGEGTNGYTF. In DNA, the CDR3 is TGCAGTGCTAATCCCCCGGGAGAGGGGACGAATGGCTACACCTTC.

As to this clonotype: A read error may produce the germline difference seen at one junction end. The genes are TRBV3-1 and TRBJ2-1, with a possible D match to TRBD1 (6 bases). This CDR3 is built from 16 residues. Germline V CDR1 and CDR2: LGHDT, YNNKEL (reference sequence). CDR3 nucleotide sequence: TGTACCAGCAGCCCGACCCACGGGACACCTTACAATGAGCAGTTCTTC. As protein: CTSSPTHGTPYNEQFF.

This clonotype was seen ten or more times. The CDR3 nucleotides are TGCAGTGCTAGACTAGCGGGAGCTTACGAGCAGTACTTC. It yields the protein CSARLAGAYEQYF. The genes are TRBV20-1 and TRBJ2-7; 10 bases are shared with TRBD2. After removal of 2 bases from V and 4 bases from J, the junction contained 2 bases not matched to a gene. The length of the CDR3 is 13 residues. CDR1 DFQATT and CDR2 SNEGSKA come from the germline V gene (reference sequence).

In its sample, this clonotype was seen once. CDR3: CSVEGLAGGVDTQYF. Here the CDR3 DNA reads TGCAGCGTTGAGGGACTAGCGGGAGGGGTAGATACGCAGTATTTT. The chain carries TRBV29-1 and TRBJ2-3, with 16 nucleotides matching TRBD2. CDR1 and CDR2 from the germline V gene are SQVTM and ANQGSEA. This CDR3 is built from 15 residues. Trimming at V came to 3 bases and at J to 5 bases, leaving 2 bases not matched to a gene.

This clonotype occurred a few times. The genes are TRBV28 and TRBJ1-2; the D is unclear. CDR1 and CDR2 from the germline V gene are MDHEN and SYDVKM. The CDR3 sequence is 14 residues long. Trimming pared 6 bases from V and 1 base from J, leaving 12 bases between. Written as DNA, the CDR3 is TGTGCCAGCAGCCTAGACGGGCGTAACTATGGCTACACCTTC. Translated: CASSLDGRNYGYTF.

This clonotype was seen ten or more times. The V call is TRBV4-2, the J call TRBJ2-3, with TRBD2 identical over 7 bases. CDR3 length: 16 amino acids. The ends lost 3 bases at V and 1 base at J; junction bases unmatched: 7. Germline V gene data show CDR1 as LGHNA and CDR2 as YNFKEQ. CDR3: CASSQSTSQGTDTQYF. CDR3 coding DNA: TGTGCCAGCAGCCAGTCGACTAGCCAGGGCACAGATACGCAGTATTTT.